This T cell receptor beta chain was captured in a study of CD8 T cells in Susac syndrome. Controls comprised healthy donors matched for age and sex. The CDR3 extends over 17 amino acids. Deletions cut 6 bases from V and 5 bases from J, with 22 bases between. In germline, CDR1 is SGHTA, CDR2 FQGNSA. Roughly 0.45 to 1 ug RNA was reverse transcribed with random hexamers. Amplification of the TCR beta CDR3 was carried out by immunoSEQ multiplex PCR, which spanned a total of 54 Vbeta and 13 Jbeta segments. TCRdb re-called the immunoSEQ multiplex PCR reads with MiXCR, one entry per CDR3 protein. The sample contains about 150,000 distinct CDR3 sequences, 94% of which appear only once.

Sequenced input: CD4+ T cells from PBMCs. The chain combines TRBV7-2 with TRBJ2-2, with a weak D call TRBD2 (6 bases). The sequence came from a human donor in good health. In nucleotides, the CDR3 is TGTGCCAGCAGAGAAGTCTACGGCGGGGAAGATACCGGGGAGCTGTTTTTT. Translating gives CASREVYGGEDTGELFF.